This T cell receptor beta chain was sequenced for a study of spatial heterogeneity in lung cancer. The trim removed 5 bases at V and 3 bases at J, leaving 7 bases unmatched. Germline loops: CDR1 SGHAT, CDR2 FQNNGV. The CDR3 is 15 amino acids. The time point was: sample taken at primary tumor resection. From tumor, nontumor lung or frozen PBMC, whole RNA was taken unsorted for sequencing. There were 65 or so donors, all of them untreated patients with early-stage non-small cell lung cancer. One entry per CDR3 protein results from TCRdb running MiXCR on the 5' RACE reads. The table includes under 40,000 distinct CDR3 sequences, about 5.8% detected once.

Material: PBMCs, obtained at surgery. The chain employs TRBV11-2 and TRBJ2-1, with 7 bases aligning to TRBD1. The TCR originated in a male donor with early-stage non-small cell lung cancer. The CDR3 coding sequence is TGTGCCAGCAGCGTACAGGGGCTTTACTACAATGAGCAGTTCTTC. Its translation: CASSVQGLYYNEQFF.